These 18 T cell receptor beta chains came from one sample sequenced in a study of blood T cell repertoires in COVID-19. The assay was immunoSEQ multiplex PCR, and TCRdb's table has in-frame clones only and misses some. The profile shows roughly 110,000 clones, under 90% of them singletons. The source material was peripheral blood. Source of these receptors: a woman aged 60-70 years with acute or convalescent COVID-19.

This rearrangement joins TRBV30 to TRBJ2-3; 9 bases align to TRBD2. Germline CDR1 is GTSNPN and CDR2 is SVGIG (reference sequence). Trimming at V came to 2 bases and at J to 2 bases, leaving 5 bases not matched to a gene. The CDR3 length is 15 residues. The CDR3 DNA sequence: TGTGCCTGGAGTTGGACTAGCGCAATCACAGATACGCAGTATTTT. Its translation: CAWSWTSAITDTQYF.

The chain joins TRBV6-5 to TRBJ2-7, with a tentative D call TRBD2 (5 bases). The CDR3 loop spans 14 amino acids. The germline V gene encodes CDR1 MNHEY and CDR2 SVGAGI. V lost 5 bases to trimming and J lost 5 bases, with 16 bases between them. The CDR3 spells CASSLDSLRHEQYF. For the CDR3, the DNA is TGTGCCAGCAGTCTGGACTCCCTCAGGCACGAGCAGTACTTC.

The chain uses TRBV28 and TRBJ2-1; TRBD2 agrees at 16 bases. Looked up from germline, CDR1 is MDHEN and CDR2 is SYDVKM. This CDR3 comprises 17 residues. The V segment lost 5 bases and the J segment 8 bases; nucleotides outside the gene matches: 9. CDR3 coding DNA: TGTGCCAGCAGTACGGGACTAGCGGGAGGGCCAAAACATGAGCAGTTCTTC. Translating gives CASSTGLAGGPKHEQFF.

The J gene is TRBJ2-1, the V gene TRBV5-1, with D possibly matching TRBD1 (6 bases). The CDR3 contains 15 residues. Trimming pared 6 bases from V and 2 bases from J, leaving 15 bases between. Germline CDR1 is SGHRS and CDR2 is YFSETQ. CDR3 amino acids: CASTDDRTAYNEQFF. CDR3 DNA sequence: TGCGCCAGCACCGACGATAGGACAGCCTACAATGAGCAGTTCTTC.

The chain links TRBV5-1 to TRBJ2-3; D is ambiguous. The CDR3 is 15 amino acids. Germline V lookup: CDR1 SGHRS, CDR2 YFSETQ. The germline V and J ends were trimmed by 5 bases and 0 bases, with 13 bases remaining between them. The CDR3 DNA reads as TGCGCCAGCAGTACCGGTTTGTCTAGCACAGATACGCAGTATTTT. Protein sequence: CASSTGLSSTDTQYF.

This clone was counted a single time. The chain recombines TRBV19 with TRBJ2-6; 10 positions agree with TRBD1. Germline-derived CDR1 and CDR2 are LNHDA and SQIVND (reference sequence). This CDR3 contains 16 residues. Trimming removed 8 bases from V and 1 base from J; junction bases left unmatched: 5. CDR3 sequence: CASLGTGDSGANVLTF. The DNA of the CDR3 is TGTGCCAGTTTAGGGACAGGGGATTCTGGGGCCAACGTCCTGACTTTC. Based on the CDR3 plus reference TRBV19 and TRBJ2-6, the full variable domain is DGGITQSPKYLFRKEGQNVTLSCEQNLNHDAMYWYRQDPGQGLRLIYYSQIVNDFQKGDIAEGYSVSREKKESFPLTVTSAQKNPTAFYLCASLGTGDSGANVLTFGAGSRLTVL.

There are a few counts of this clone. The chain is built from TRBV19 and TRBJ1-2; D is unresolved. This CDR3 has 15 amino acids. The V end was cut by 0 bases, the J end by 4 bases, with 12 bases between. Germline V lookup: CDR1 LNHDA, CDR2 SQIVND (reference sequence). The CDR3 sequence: CASSIDAASPYGYTF. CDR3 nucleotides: TGTGCCAGTAGTATAGATGCAGCGTCCCCCTATGGCTACACCTTC.

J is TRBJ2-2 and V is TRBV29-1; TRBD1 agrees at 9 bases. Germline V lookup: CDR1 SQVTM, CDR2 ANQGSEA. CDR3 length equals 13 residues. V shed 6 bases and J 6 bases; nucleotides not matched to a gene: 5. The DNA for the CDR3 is TGCAGCGTCCGGGACAGGGTGTCCGGGGAGCTGTTTTTT. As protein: CSVRDRVSGELFF.

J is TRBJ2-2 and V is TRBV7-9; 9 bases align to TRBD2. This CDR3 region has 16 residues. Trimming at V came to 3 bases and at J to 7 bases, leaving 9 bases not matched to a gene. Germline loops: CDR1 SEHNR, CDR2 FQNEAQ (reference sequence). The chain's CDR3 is CASSFQLAGPGGELFF. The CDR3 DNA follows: TGTGCCAGCAGCTTCCAGCTAGCGGGACCAGGCGGGGAGCTGTTTTTT.

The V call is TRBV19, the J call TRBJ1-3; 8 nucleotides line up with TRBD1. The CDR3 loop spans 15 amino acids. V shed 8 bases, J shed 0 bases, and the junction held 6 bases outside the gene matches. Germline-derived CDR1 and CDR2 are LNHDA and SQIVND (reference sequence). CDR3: CASGGQVGSGNTIYF. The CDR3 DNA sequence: TGTGCCAGTGGGGGACAGGTGGGCTCTGGAAACACCATATATTTT.

DNA of the CDR3: TGTGCCAGCAGCTTCGGGTCGGGGGTATTAACCGGGGAGCTGTTTTTT. This gives the protein CASSFGSGVLTGELFF. The chain employs TRBV13 and TRBJ2-2, with D possibly TRBD2 on 6 matching bases. CDR3 size: 16 residues. Germline V gene sequence: CDR1 PRHDT, CDR2 FYEKMQ (reference sequence). Trimming pared 3 bases from V and 5 bases from J, leaving 16 bases between.

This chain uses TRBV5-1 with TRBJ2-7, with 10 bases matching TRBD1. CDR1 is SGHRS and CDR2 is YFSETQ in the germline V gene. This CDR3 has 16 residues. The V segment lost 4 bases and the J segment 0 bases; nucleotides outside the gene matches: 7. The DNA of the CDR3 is TGCGCCAGCAGCCCCGGGACAGGGGAGGCCTCCTACGAGCAGTACTTC. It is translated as CASSPGTGEASYEQYF.

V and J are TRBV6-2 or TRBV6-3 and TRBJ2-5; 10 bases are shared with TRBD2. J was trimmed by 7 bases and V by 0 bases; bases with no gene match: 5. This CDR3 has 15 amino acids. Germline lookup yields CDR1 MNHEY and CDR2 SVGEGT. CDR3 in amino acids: CASSYSTAGGGTQYF. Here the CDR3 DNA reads TGTGCCAGCAGTTACTCGACAGCGGGAGGGGGGACCCAGTACTTC.

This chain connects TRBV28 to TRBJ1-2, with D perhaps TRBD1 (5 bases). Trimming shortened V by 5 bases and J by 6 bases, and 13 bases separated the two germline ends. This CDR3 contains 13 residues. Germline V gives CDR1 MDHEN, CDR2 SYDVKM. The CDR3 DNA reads TGTGCCAGCAGTGTCAGGGAATCGGATGGCTACACCTTC. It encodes CASSVRESDGYTF.

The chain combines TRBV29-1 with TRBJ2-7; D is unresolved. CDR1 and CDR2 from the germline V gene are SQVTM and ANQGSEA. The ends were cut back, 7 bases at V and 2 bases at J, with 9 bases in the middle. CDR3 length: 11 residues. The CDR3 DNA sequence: TGCAGCGCACACAATACCTACGAGCAGTACTTC. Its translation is CSAHNTYEQYF.

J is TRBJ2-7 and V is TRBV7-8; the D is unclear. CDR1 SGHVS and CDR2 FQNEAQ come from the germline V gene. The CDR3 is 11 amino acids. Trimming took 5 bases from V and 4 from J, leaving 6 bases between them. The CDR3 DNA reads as TGTGCCAGCAGCCATTCATACGAGCAGTACTTC. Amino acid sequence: CASSHSYEQYF.

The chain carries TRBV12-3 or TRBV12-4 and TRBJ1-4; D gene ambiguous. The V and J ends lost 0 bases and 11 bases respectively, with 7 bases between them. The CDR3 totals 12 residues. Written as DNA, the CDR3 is TGTGCCAGCAGTTTAGCGGGAGGTAAACTGTTTTTT. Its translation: CASSLAGGKLFF.

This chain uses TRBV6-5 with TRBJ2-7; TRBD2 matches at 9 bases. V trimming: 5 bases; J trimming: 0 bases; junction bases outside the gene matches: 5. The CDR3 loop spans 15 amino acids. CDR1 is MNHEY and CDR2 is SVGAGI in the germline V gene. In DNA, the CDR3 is TGTGCCAGCAGTCCAGCGGGAGGAAGCTCCTACGAGCAGTACTTC. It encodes CASSPAGGSSYEQYF.